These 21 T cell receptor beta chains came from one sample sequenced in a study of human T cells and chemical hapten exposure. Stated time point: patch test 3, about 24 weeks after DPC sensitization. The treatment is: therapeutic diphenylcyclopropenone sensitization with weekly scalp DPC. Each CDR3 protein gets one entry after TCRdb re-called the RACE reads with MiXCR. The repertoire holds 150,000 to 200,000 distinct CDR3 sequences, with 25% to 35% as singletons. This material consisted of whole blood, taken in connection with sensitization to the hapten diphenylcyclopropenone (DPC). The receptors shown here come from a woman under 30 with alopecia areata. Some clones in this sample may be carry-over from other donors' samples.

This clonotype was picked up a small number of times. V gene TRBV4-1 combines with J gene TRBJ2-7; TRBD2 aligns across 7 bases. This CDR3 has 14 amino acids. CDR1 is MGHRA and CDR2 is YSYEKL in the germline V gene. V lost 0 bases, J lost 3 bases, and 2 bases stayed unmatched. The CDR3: CASSQEGRGYEQYF. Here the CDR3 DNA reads TGCGCCAGCAGCCAAGAAGGGAGGGGCTACGAGCAGTACTTC.

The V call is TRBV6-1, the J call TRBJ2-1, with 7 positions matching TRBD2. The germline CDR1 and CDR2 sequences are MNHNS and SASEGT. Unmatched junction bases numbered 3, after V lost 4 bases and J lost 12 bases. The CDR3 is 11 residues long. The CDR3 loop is CASSGWGGQFF. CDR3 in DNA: TGTGCCAGCAGTGGGTGGGGGGGGCAGTTCTTC.

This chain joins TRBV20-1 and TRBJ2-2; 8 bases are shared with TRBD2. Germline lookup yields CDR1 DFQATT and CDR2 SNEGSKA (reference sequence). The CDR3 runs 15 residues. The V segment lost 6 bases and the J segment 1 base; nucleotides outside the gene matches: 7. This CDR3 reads CSAPLAGGNTGELFF. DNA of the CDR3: TGCAGTGCCCCCCTGGCGGGAGGGAACACCGGGGAGCTGTTTTTT.

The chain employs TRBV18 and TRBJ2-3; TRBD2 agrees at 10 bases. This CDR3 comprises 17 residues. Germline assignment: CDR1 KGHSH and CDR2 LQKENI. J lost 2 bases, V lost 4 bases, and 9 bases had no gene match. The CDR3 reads CASSQKSSGGPTDTQYF. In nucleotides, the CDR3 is TGTGCCAGCTCACAAAAATCTAGCGGGGGACCCACAGATACGCAGTATTTT.

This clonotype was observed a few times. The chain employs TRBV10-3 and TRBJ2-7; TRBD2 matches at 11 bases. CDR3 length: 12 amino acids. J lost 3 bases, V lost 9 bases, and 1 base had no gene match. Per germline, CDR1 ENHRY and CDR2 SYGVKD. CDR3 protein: CAISGGVYEQYF. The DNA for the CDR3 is TGTGCCATTAGCGGGGGGGTCTACGAGCAGTACTTC.

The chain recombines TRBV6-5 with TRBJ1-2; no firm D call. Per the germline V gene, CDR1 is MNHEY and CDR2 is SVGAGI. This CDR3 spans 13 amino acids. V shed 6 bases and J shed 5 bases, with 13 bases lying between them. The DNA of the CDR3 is TGTGCCAGCAGCCTCCGGAGTTCGTATGGCTACACCTTC. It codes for CASSLRSSYGYTF.

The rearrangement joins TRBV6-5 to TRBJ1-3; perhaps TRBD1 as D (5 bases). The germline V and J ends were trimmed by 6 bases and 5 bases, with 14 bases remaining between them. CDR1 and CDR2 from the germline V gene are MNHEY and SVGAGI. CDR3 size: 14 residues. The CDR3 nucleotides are TGTGCCAGCAGCTCCGGACAAAATCGAAACACCATATATTTT. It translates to CASSSGQNRNTIYF.

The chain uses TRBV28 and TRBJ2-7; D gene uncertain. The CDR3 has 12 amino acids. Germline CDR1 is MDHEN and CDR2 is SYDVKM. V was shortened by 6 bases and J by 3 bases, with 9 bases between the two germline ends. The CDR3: CASSLSYYEQYF. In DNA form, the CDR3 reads TGTGCCAGCAGCCTCAGCTACTACGAGCAGTACTTC.

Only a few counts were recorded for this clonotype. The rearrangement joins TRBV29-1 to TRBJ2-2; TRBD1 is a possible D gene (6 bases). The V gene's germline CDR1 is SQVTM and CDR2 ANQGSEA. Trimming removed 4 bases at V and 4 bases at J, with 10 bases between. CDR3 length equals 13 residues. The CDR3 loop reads CSVVKGVTGELFF. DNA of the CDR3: TGCAGCGTTGTAAAGGGGGTCACCGGGGAGCTGTTTTTT.

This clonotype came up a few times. As DNA, the CDR3 is TGTGCCAGCAGCTTAGTCTCAGCGGATACGCAGTATTTT. Encoded protein: CASSLVSADTQYF. The genes are TRBV7-6 and TRBJ2-3; D is unclear. V dropped 1 base and J dropped 6 bases, with 8 bases sitting between them. The germline gives CDR1 SGHVS, CDR2 FNYEAQ. The length of the CDR3 is 13 residues.

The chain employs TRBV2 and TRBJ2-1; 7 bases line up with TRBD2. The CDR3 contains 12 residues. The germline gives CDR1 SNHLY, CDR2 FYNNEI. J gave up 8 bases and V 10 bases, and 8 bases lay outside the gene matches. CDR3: CATKGRADEQFF. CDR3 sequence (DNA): TGTGCCACCAAAGGGAGGGCTGATGAGCAGTTCTTC.

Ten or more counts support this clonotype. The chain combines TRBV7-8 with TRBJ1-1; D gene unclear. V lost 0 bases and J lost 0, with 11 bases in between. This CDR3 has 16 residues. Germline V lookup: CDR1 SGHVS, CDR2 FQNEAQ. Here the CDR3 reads CASSLASNPLNTEAFF. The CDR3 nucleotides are TGTGCCAGCAGCTTAGCTTCAAACCCCCTGAACACTGAAGCTTTCTTT.

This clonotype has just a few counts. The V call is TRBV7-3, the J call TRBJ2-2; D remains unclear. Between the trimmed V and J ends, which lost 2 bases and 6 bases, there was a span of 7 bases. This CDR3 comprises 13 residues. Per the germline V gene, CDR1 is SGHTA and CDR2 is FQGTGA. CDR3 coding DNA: TGTGCCAGCAGCTTATCCCTAGCCGGGGAGCTGTTTTTT. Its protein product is CASSLSLAGELFF.

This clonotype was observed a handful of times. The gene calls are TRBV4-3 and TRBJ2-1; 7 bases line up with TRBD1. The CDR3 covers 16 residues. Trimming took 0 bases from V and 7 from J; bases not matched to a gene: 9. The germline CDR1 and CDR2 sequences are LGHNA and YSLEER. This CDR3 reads CASSQDSVTRGNEQFF. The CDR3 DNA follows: TGCGCCAGCAGCCAAGACTCGGTCACCAGGGGGAATGAGCAGTTCTTC.

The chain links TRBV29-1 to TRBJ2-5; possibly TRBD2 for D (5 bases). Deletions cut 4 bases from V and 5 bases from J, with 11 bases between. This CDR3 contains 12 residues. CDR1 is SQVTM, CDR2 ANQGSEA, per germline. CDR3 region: CSVVRGAETQYF. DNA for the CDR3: TGCAGCGTTGTTCGGGGAGCGGAGACCCAGTACTTC.

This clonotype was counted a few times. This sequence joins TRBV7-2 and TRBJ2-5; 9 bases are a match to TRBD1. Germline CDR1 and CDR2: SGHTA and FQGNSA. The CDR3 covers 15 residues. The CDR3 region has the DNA TGTGCTACAAAGGGGGACAGGGTTCAAGGAGAGACCCAGTACTTC. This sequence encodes CATKGDRVQGETQYF.

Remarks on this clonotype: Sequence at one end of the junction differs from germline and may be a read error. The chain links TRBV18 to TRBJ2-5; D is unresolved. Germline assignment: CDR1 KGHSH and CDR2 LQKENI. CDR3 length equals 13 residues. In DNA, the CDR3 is TGTGCCAGCTCTCCACAGTTACAAGAGACCCAGTACTTC. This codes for CASSPQLQETQYF. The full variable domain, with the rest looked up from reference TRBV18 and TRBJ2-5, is NAGVMQNPRHLVRRRGQEARLRCSPMKGHSHVYWYRQLPEEGLKFMVYLQKENIIDESGMPKERFSAEFPKEGPSILRIQQVVRGDSAAYFCASSPQLQETQYFGPGTRLLVL.

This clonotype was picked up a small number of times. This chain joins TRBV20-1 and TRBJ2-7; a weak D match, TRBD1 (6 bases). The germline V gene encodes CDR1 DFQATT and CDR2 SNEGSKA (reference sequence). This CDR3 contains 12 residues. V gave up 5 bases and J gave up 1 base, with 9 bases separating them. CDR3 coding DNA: TGCAGTGCTCGCCAGGGGTCCTACGAGCAGTACTTC. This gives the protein CSARQGSYEQYF.

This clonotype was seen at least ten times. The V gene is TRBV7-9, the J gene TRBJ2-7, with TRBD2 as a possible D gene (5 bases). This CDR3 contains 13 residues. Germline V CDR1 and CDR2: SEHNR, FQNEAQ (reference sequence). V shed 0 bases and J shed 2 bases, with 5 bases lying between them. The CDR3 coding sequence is TGTGCCAGCAGCTTAGCCGGGACCTACGAGCAGTACTTC. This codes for CASSLAGTYEQYF.

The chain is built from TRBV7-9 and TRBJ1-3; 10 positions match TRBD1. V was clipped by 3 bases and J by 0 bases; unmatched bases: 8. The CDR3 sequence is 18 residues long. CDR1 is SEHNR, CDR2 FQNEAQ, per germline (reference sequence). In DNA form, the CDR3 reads TGTGCCAGCAGCTTGACCGGGACAGGGGATCCCTCTGGAAACACCATATATTTT. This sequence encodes CASSLTGTGDPSGNTIYF.

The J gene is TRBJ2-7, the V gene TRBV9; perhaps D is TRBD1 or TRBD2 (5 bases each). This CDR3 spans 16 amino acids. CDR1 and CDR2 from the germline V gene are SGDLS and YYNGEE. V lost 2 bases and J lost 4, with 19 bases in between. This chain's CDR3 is CASSVTRDAGVYEQYF. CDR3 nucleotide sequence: TGTGCCAGCAGCGTTACCAGGGATGCCGGGGTTTACGAGCAGTACTTC.